This TCR beta chain derives from a study of blood T cell repertoires in COVID-19 (dated by TCRdb to 2018 to 2020). General notes on the study: The collaborator samples originated in the United States, Italy and Spain and spanned the acute and convalescent phases of COVID-19. The material from the prospective study consisted of cDNA or gDNA derived from T cells, B-cell-depleted T cells, or PBMCs. Deeply sampled blood TCRbeta repertoires from subjects exposed to, actively infected with, or recovered from COVID-19 were included in the dataset. The repertoires were made available in a free public database intended to serve as a resource for research on the immune response to SARS-CoV-2. The samples were drawn from the first 160 participants of the ongoing ImmuneRACE study and from over 950 subjects provided by 6 global collaborators. A de-identified subject ID, COVID-19 status, age in years and sex were almost always included in the sample metadata. HLA class I and class II types, where available, came from metadata supplied by the sample provider rather than from assay-based typing.

The immunoSEQ Assay, a bias-controlled multiplex PCR, was used to amplify TCRbeta CDR3 regions from genomic DNA. Regarding the original processing steps: The number of nucleated cells in each sample was estimated from the amplification of reference gene primers within the assay. Sequence reads were collapsed and filtered to measure the absolute abundance of every unique TCRbeta CDR3 rearrangement. For each sample, productive Simpson clonality was calculated by taking the square root of Simpson's diversity index across productive rearrangements. TCRdb provides this immuneACCESS table in a form limited to in-frame rearrangements. Some clones are lacking; in checked studies, under half of them reflect an unresolved V gene, and why the rest are absent is not known. V, J and clone size are those of that table, while D and trimming were read from the DNA. The sample contains around 99,000 clones, more than 70% of them found a single time. The ten biggest clones cover about 6.8% of the sample.

V and J lose 2 bases and 3 bases, and a span of 7 bases separates them. The CDR3 runs 14 amino acids, cysteine and phenylalanine included. Only CDR3 DNA remains: 42 bases, in frame from the first base. The germline V gene yields WSHSY for CDR1 and SAAADI for CDR2. About this clone itself: Its antigen target is currently unknown. Base qualities were left out, and no much larger clone turns up one base away.

Broader findings and caveats from the paper: The amount of clinical and demographic metadata varied by source and participant and was provided uncurated.

Collaborating institutions collected whole blood in K2EDTA tubes following their own protocols. Collaborator samples were shipped for TCRbeta analysis as frozen whole blood, isolated PBMCs, or DNA extracted from either sample type. What was sequenced was peripheral blood. The chain uses TRBV10-2 and TRBJ1-4; TRBD1 is a possible D gene, resting on 5 matching bases. The clonotype originates from a man aged 50 to 60 with active or convalescent COVID-19. The DNA sequence is as follows: TGCGCCAGCAGTGAGGGAGGGGCTAATGAAAAACTGTTTTTT. It translates to CASSEGGANEKLFF.